This passage covers 29 T cell receptor beta chains from one sample sequenced in a study of blood T cell repertoires in COVID-19. Only in-frame clones appear in the TCRdb table, and some are missing; sequencing was by immunoSEQ multiplex PCR. Among 200,000 to 300,000 clones, over 80% were seen once, and the ten largest hold 5.5%. The sequenced sample consisted of peripheral blood. Receptors were obtained from a human donor in a cohort sampled during active COVID-19.

J is TRBJ1-2 and V is TRBV29-1; a weak D match, TRBD1 (5 bases). This CDR3 has 11 amino acids. From germline, CDR1 is SQVTM and CDR2 ANQGSEA. The CDR3: CLTGDNYGYTF. The CDR3 DNA follows: TGCTTAACGGGGGATAACTATGGCTACACCTTC.

This chain joins TRBV9 and TRBJ1-2, with 11 nucleotides matching TRBD1. V was pared by 3 bases and J by 3 bases, with 4 bases of the junction left unmatched. The length of the CDR3 is 15 residues. CDR1 is SGDLS and CDR2 is YYNGEE in the germline V gene. The CDR3 coding sequence is TGTGCCAGCAGCGCCCAGGGACAGGGGGACTATGGCTACACCTTC. It encodes CASSAQGQGDYGYTF.

The chain recombines TRBV11-2 with TRBJ2-7; 12 nucleotides match TRBD2. The CDR3 loop spans 16 amino acids. Germline V gene lookup returns CDR1 SGHAT and CDR2 FQNNGV. Germline trimming cut 7 bases from V and 0 bases from J; bases unmatched to any gene: 7. The CDR3 sequence: CASIGTSGRSSYEQYF. DNA for the CDR3: TGTGCCAGCATCGGGACTAGCGGGCGGAGCTCCTACGAGCAGTACTTC.

This clone was recorded only once. The chain uses TRBV21-1 and TRBJ2-2; no DNA check was done on the table's D call, TRBD2. TRBV21-1 is tagged as a pseudogene. The CDR3 sequence is 17 residues long. CDR3 nucleotides: TGTGCCAGCAGCGCCCTCTTCTCGGACGGGGGTTCCGGGGAGCTGTTTTTT. It specifies CASSALFSDGGSGELFF.

This chain connects TRBV7-9 to TRBJ2-7, with D possibly being TRBD2 (6 bases). From germline, CDR1 is SEHNR and CDR2 FQNEAQ (reference sequence). The CDR3 runs 12 residues. V was clipped by 7 bases and J by 4 bases, with 11 bases between them. The CDR3 here is CASTGGVYEQYF. The CDR3 DNA sequence: TGTGCCAGCACTGGAGGGGTTTACGAGCAGTACTTC.

This CDR3 is CASSDWARNTEAFF. The CDR3 region has the DNA TGTGCCAGCAGTGATTGGGCAAGGAACACTGAAGCTTTCTTT. This chain connects TRBV6-1 to TRBJ1-1; D unclear. V shed 3 bases and J shed 1 base, with 9 bases lying between them. The CDR3 runs to 14 residues. In germline, CDR1 is MNHNS, CDR2 SASEGT.

The J gene is TRBJ1-3, the V gene TRBV7-2, with 7 nucleotides matching TRBD1. V dropped 6 bases and J dropped 0; count of bases not matched to a gene: 5. This CDR3 region has 15 residues. Germline assignment: CDR1 SGHTA and CDR2 FQGNSA. Written as DNA, the CDR3 is TGTGCCAGCAGGCAAACAGGGGTCTCTGGAAACACCATATATTTT. Its protein is CASRQTGVSGNTIYF.

This clone was seen a handful of times. The rearrangement uses TRBV3-1 (or the pseudogene TRBV3-2) and TRBJ1-1; D not certain. Germline assignment: CDR1 LGHDT and CDR2 YNNKEL (reference sequence). Trimming removed 4 bases from V and 1 base from J, with 10 bases in between. The CDR3 covers 14 residues. CDR3 sequence (DNA): TGTGCCAGCAGCCCTCCGACGGGGAACACTGAAGCTTTCTTT. Protein: CASSPPTGNTEAFF.

In its sample, this clone was seen once. The rearrangement links TRBV11-2 to TRBJ2-5; 9 nucleotides align to TRBD2. CDR3 length equals 16 residues. Germline V CDR1 and CDR2: SGHAT, FQNNGV. V lost 3 bases to trimming and J lost 5 bases; unmatched junction nucleotides: 10. The CDR3 is CASSFLAGTVGETQYF. The CDR3, as DNA: TGTGCCAGCAGCTTCCTAGCGGGGACCGTTGGGGAGACCCAGTACTTC.

The chain is built from TRBV7-9 and TRBJ2-1; the D gene is possibly TRBD2 (6 bases). CDR3 length: 14 residues. Trimming removed 1 base at V and 6 bases at J, with 10 bases between. CDR1 is SEHNR, CDR2 FQNEAQ, per germline (reference sequence). For the CDR3, the DNA is TGTGCCAGCAGCTTAGATTCGGGGGTCAATGAGCAGTTCTTC. Protein product: CASSLDSGVNEQFF.

This chain links TRBV24-1 with TRBJ2-3; 7 bases are shared with TRBD2. With 10 bases clipped from V and 0 bases from J, the junction kept 9 bases outside the gene matches. Germline CDR1 KGHDR, CDR2 SFDVKD. The CDR3 runs 15 residues. CDR3 sequence (DNA): TGTGCCACTTCCTCTAGCGGTTCTAGCACAGATACGCAGTATTTT. It codes for CATSSSGSSTDTQYF.

The chain joins TRBV27 to TRBJ2-1; 9 nucleotides match TRBD1. The germline gives CDR1 MNHEY, CDR2 SMNVEV (reference sequence). The CDR3 is 16 residues long. V lost 5 bases and J lost 4; bases outside the gene matches: 9. This CDR3 reads CASSAQGQGRYNEQFF. The DNA of the CDR3 is TGTGCCAGCAGTGCCCAGGGACAGGGACGTTACAATGAGCAGTTCTTC.

The CDR3 is CSASIGKEQYF. The CDR3 DNA sequence: TGCAGTGCTAGTATCGGGAAGGAGCAGTACTTC. The chain couples TRBV20-1 to TRBJ2-7; TRBD2 might be the D (5 bases). Trimming shortened V by 3 bases and J by 7 bases, and 10 bases separated the two germline ends. CDR1 is DFQATT and CDR2 is SNEGSKA in the germline V gene (reference sequence). The CDR3 has 11 amino acids.

This chain links TRBV6-6 with TRBJ1-2; TRBD1 matches at 8 bases. CDR1 is MNHNY, CDR2 SVGAGI, per germline (reference sequence). J was trimmed by 8 bases and V by 7 bases; bases with no gene match: 9. The CDR3 consists of 13 residues. In DNA form, the CDR3 reads TGTGCCAGCACCCCGGACAGGGTGAGGGGCTACACCTTC. Translating gives CASTPDRVRGYTF.

This rearrangement joins TRBV27 to TRBJ2-2; 14 nucleotides match TRBD2. From germline, CDR1 is MNHEY and CDR2 SMNVEV (reference sequence). V lost 5 bases to trimming and J lost 7 bases; unmatched junction nucleotides: 6. There are 16 residues in the CDR3. CDR3 in DNA: TGTGCCAGCAGTCCACGACTAGCGGGAGGGCACGGGGAGCTGTTTTTT. This sequence encodes CASSPRLAGGHGELFF.

The table lists this clone with a few counts. This chain uses TRBV9 with TRBJ1-4; 7 bases are shared with TRBD1. Germline CDR1 and CDR2: SGDLS and YYNGEE. The CDR3 loop spans 14 amino acids. Trimming took 2 bases from V and 7 from J; bases not matched to a gene: 5. DNA for the CDR3: TGTGCCAGCAGCGTCGGGACAGCAAGTGAAAAACTGTTTTTT. Protein product: CASSVGTASEKLFF. Together with reference TRBV9 and TRBJ1-4, the CDR3 gives the full variable domain: DSGVTQTPKHLITATGQRVTLRCSPRSGDLSVYWYQQSLDQGLQFLIQYYNGEERAKGNILERFSAQQFPDLHSELNLSSLELGDSALYFCASSVGTASEKLFFGSGTQLSVL.

The chain links TRBV6-2 or TRBV6-3 to TRBJ1-1; D unclear. CDR3 size: 13 residues. Trimming stripped 4 bases from V and 2 bases from J, with 8 bases between. Germline V lookup: CDR1 MNHEY, CDR2 SVGEGT. The chain's CDR3 is CASSSQKNTEAFF. The CDR3 bases are TGTGCCAGCAGTTCACAGAAAAACACTGAAGCTTTCTTT.

This clone was recorded once. This chain connects TRBV4-1 to TRBJ2-1; 9 nucleotides align to TRBD2. The CDR3 has 18 residues. CDR1 is MGHRA, CDR2 YSYEKL, per germline. J lost 3 bases, V lost 1 base, and 10 bases had no gene match. Here the CDR3 reads CASSQAPRTSANYNEQFF. For the CDR3, the DNA is TGCGCCAGCAGCCAAGCTCCCCGGACTAGCGCGAACTACAATGAGCAGTTCTTC.

The rearrangement joins TRBV11-2 to TRBJ2-7; perhaps TRBD1 as D (5 bases). The germline CDR1 and CDR2 sequences are SGHAT and FQNNGV. The CDR3 is made up of 15 amino acids. Trimming removed 5 bases at V and 8 bases at J, with 22 bases between. This chain's CDR3 is CASSLIRTGRIKQYF. The CDR3 nucleotides are TGTGCCAGCAGCCTAATCCGCACAGGAAGGATCAAGCAGTACTTC.

This chain joins TRBV6-5 and TRBJ2-1, with 9 bases aligning to TRBD1. Germline lookup yields CDR1 MNHEY and CDR2 SVGAGI. Trimming removed 10 bases from V and 7 bases from J; junction bases left unmatched: 14. The CDR3 totals 15 residues. CDR3: CATRTDRGLPNEQFF. The CDR3 nucleotides read TGTGCCACCCGGACTGACAGGGGGTTACCAAATGAGCAGTTCTTC.

The CDR3 loop is CATSDPGQGKETQYF. CDR3 bases: TGTGCCACCAGTGATCCTGGACAGGGGAAAGAGACCCAGTACTTC. The chain joins TRBV24-1 to TRBJ2-5; 9 positions agree with TRBD1. This CDR3 has 15 residues. V shed 3 bases and J 3 bases; nucleotides not matched to a gene: 4. Germline V lookup: CDR1 KGHDR, CDR2 SFDVKD.

The rearrangement links TRBV27 to TRBJ2-7; D gene uncertain. Trimming left V 3 bases short and J 2 bases short, with 11 bases between. Germline V gene sequence: CDR1 MNHEY, CDR2 SMNVEV (reference sequence). This CDR3 is 14 amino acids long. Written as DNA, the CDR3 is TGTGCCAGCAGTTTGGATGGCGGTACCTACGAGCAGTACTTC. Protein product: CASSLDGGTYEQYF.

V and J are TRBV5-1 and TRBJ2-5; D is unclear. This CDR3 contains 13 residues. CDR1 and CDR2 (germline): SGHRS, YFSETQ. Trimming removed 1 base at V and 2 bases at J, with 6 bases between. The CDR3 here is CASSLFQQETQYF. The CDR3 region has the DNA TGCGCCAGCAGCTTGTTCCAGCAAGAGACCCAGTACTTC.

This clone was seen a single time. V is TRBV28 and J is TRBJ2-4, with D possibly being TRBD2 (5 bases). In germline, CDR1 is MDHEN, CDR2 SYDVKM. Trimming left V 2 bases short and J 6 bases short, with 8 bases between. The CDR3 is 13 residues long. The CDR3 DNA reads as TGTGCCAGCAGTTTACCGGGATTAAACATTCAGTACTTC. Translation gives CASSLPGLNIQYF.

The CDR3 is CSASGTGEGVEETQYF. CDR3 nucleotides: TGCAGTGCTAGTGGGACAGGGGAGGGGGTAGAAGAGACCCAGTACTTC. This rearrangement joins TRBV20-1 to TRBJ2-5; the match to TRBD1 covers 10 bases. J was trimmed by 3 bases and V by 3 bases; bases with no gene match: 10. From germline, CDR1 is DFQATT and CDR2 SNEGSKA (reference sequence). This CDR3 is 16 amino acids long.

This chain connects TRBV29-1 to TRBJ2-1; D unresolved. Trimming took 6 bases from V and 7 from J, leaving 13 bases between them. The CDR3 totals 12 residues. The V gene's germline CDR1 is SQVTM and CDR2 ANQGSEA. CDR3 in DNA: TGCAGCGTCAAAGGTAGCTTAAATGAGCAGTTCTTC. As protein: CSVKGSLNEQFF.

The rearrangement links TRBV19 to TRBJ1-5; maybe TRBD1 (5 bases). This CDR3 spans 14 amino acids. V was shortened by 9 bases and J by 3 bases, with 15 bases between the two germline ends. Germline V gene sequence: CDR1 LNHDA, CDR2 SQIVND (reference sequence). CDR3 bases: TGTGCCAGCCGGACACCCTACTTCAATCAGCCCCAGCATTTT. Its protein is CASRTPYFNQPQHF.

This rearrangement joins TRBV7-2 to TRBJ1-2; the D gene is possibly TRBD1 (5 bases). This CDR3 spans 16 amino acids. V lost 1 base and J lost 1, with 13 bases in between. Looked up from germline, CDR1 is SGHTA and CDR2 is FQGNSA. CDR3 sequence: CASSLGRTTLNYGYTF. CDR3 DNA: TGTGCCAGCAGCTTAGGGCGGACAACCCTTAACTATGGCTACACCTTC.

This clone was seen a handful of times. The chain has TRBV10-2 and TRBJ1-2, with D tentatively TRBD1 (5 bases). The CDR3 is 13 amino acids. CDR1 and CDR2 (germline): WSHSY, SAAADI. Between the trimmed V and J ends, which lost 3 bases and 7 bases, there was a span of 12 bases. The CDR3 loop is CASSEGEVVGYTF. For the CDR3, the DNA is TGCGCCAGCAGTGAAGGGGAAGTAGTTGGCTACACCTTC.